Sequencing of this T cell receptor beta chain was carried out in a study of OX40 agonist ivuxolimab in advanced cancers. About the research overall: At 0.01 to 10 mg/kg, ivuxolimab was administered intravenously to patients every 2 weeks. Whole-study findings and limits: With doses of 0.1-3.0 mg/kg, partial responders showed among the lowest clonal expansion. Both blood CD4+ and CD8+ T cells showed clonal growth by week 6 at 0.1 to 3.0 mg/kg.

Sequencing was performed with immunoSEQ multiplex PCR; in TCRdb, only in-frame clones are kept and a portion is missing. Among around 30,000 clones, 84% were seen once, and the ten largest hold approximately 20%. Note on this clone: The antigen is unknown.

The CDR3 covers 17 residues. Germline V lookup: CDR1 SGDLS, CDR2 YYNGEE. V was pared by 0 bases and J by 4 bases, with 9 bases of the junction left unmatched. The receptor comes from an adult with an advanced solid tumor such as melanoma, head and neck, liver or kidney cancer. The chain combines TRBV9 with TRBJ2-7, with TRBD2 matching over 11 bases. Sequenced here: CD4+ or CD8+ T cells sorted from blood, sampled in a trial of the OX40 agonist ivuxolimab. CDR3 sequence reads: CASSVASLTSGNYEQYF. The CDR3 DNA follows: TGTGCCAGCAGCGTAGCCTCCCTGACTAGCGGGAATTACGAGCAGTACTTC.